These 13 T cell receptor beta chains originate from one sample sequenced in a study of human T cells and chemical hapten exposure. The authors extracted total RNA from unfractionated whole blood. Each CDR3 protein gets one entry after TCRdb re-called the 5' RACE reads with MiXCR. The profile shows 150,000 or so distinct CDR3 sequences, around 4.4% of them singletons. These receptors were taken from a female donor in good health.

This clonotype was picked up many times. The rearrangement links TRBV20-1 to TRBJ2-7, with D perhaps matching TRBD2 (5 bases). CDR1 is DFQATT, CDR2 SNEGSKA, per germline (reference sequence). There are 13 residues in the CDR3. V dropped 1 base and J dropped 3 bases, with 10 bases sitting between them. The CDR3 loop reads CSARAGSGYEQYF. In DNA, the CDR3 is TGCAGTGCTAGAGCTGGGAGCGGCTACGAGCAGTACTTC.

In this sample, this clonotype turned up a few times. The chain recombines TRBV6-5 with TRBJ1-1; 12 positions agree with TRBD1. The CDR3 is 20 amino acids. The germline CDR1 and CDR2 sequences are MNHEY and SVGAGI. V lost 6 bases and J lost 3; bases outside the gene matches: 20. CDR3 coding DNA: TGTGCCAGCAGCCTCCGCGGGGGACAGGGGGCGGGCGAGGGTCACACTGAAGCTTTCTTT. Its protein product is CASSLRGGQGAGEGHTEAFF.

This clonotype was observed at least ten times. This chain uses TRBV20-1 with TRBJ2-7, with D unresolved. Germline V gene data show CDR1 as DFQATT and CDR2 as SNEGSKA (reference sequence). The CDR3 has 13 residues. The germline V and J ends were trimmed by 5 bases and 4 bases, with 15 bases remaining between them. CDR3 DNA: TGCAGTGCTCCCCGCGCGGTTTTATACGAGCAGTACTTC. Encoded protein: CSAPRAVLYEQYF.

In the case of this clonotype: A much bigger clone sits one base away, suggesting this may be a read error. This chain links TRBV24-1 with TRBJ2-3, with 10 bases aligning to TRBD1. The germline gives CDR1 KGHDR, CDR2 SFDVKD. The CDR3 contains 16 residues. The CDR3 protein is CAPSDPTGGAADTQYF. The CDR3 nucleotides are TGTGCCCCCAGTGACCCGACAGGGGGCGCGGCAGATACGCAGTATTTT.

This clonotype was detected ten times or more. The J gene is TRBJ2-5, the V gene TRBV12-3 or TRBV12-4; unclear D gene. V lost 1 base to trimming and J lost 5 bases, with 11 bases between them. This CDR3 contains 14 residues. The CDR3 bases are TGTGCCAGCAGTTTAGACGCCAGTCTCGAGACCCAGTACTTC. This encodes CASSLDASLETQYF.

This clonotype was seen at least ten times. V is TRBV20-1 and J is TRBJ1-1; D call uncertain. Germline assignment: CDR1 DFQATT and CDR2 SNEGSKA (reference sequence). The CDR3 has 17 residues. V lost 2 bases, J lost 4 bases, and 23 bases lay in between. The CDR3 here is CSARKVVGRTEGTEAFF. CDR3 DNA sequence: TGCAGTGCTAGAAAGGTGGTCGGGCGGACCGAGGGCACTGAAGCTTTCTTT.

V is TRBV14 and J is TRBJ2-7; possible D gene TRBD1, 6 bases. The V gene's germline CDR1 is SGHDN and CDR2 FVKESK. The germline V and J ends were trimmed by 2 bases and 3 bases, with 8 bases remaining between them. CDR3 length: 13 amino acids. CDR3: CASSQTGSYEQYF. The CDR3 DNA reads as TGTGCCAGCAGCCAAACAGGGAGCTACGAGCAGTACTTC.

This clonotype was recorded at least ten times. V is TRBV25-1 and J is TRBJ1-2; D is uncertain. Per germline, CDR1 MGHDK and CDR2 SYGVNS. V was cut by 3 bases and J by 6 bases, with 8 bases left in between. The CDR3 is made up of 12 amino acids. In DNA, the CDR3 is TGTGCCAGCAGTGACCGGCCGCATGGCTACACCTTC. Protein sequence: CASSDRPHGYTF.

This clonotype was seen at least ten times. The CDR3 sequence: CASSRDSNEKLFF. As DNA, the CDR3 is TGTGCCAGCTCAAGAGACAGTAATGAAAAACTGTTTTTT. The chain couples TRBV18 to TRBJ1-4, with D perhaps TRBD1 (5 bases). The CDR3 covers 13 residues. Germline V gene lookup returns CDR1 KGHSH and CDR2 LQKENI. Trimming cost V 5 bases and J 4 bases, with 8 bases left between them.

This clonotype was seen many times. CDR3 sequence (DNA): TGTGCCAGCAGCATCGGACGGCACTCTGGAAACACCATATATTTT. It is translated as CASSIGRHSGNTIYF. The chain recombines TRBV11-1 with TRBJ1-3; no definite D call. The CDR3 totals 15 residues. Germline V gene lookup returns CDR1 SGHAT and CDR2 FQDESV (reference sequence). Trimming removed 5 bases at V and 0 bases at J, with 11 bases between.

Regarding this clonotype: The DNA is omitted, as the CDR3 cannot be located on it reliably, and the CDR3 follows TCRdb's listing. The chain combines TRBV28 with TRBJ1-1; whether TRBD1, the table's D call, matches the DNA was not checked. The CDR3 is 15 residues long, counting both termini. The germline V gene has CDR1 MDHEN and CDR2 SYDVKM. CDR3 amino acids: CASSFLAGKNTEAFF.

Ten or more counts support this clonotype. The chain links TRBV7-9 to TRBJ2-7, with a weak D call TRBD2 (5 bases). The CDR3 extends over 13 amino acids. V shed 5 bases and J shed 5 bases, with 13 bases lying between them. Looked up from germline, CDR1 is SEHNR and CDR2 is FQNEAQ (reference sequence). The DNA for the CDR3 is TGTGCCAGCAGCCCAGGACTGGGCCACGAGCAGTACTTC. Protein sequence: CASSPGLGHEQYF.

Many counts were recorded for this clonotype. The gene calls are TRBV29-1 and TRBJ2-1; D remains ambiguous. This CDR3 has 10 amino acids. Germline lookup yields CDR1 SQVTM and CDR2 ANQGSEA. Trimming removed 7 bases from V and 4 bases from J, with 5 bases in between. The CDR3 bases are TGCAGCGCTTATTACAATGAGCAGTTCTTC. It encodes CSAYYNEQFF.